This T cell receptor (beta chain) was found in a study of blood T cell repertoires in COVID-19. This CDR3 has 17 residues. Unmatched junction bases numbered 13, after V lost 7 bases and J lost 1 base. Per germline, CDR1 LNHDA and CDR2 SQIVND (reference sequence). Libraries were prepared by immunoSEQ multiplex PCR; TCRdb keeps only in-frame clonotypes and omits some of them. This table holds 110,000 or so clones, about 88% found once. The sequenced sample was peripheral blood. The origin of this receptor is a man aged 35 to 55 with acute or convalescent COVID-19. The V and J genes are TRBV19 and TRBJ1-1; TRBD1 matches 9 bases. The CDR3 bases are TGTGCCAGTATCCGACAGGGGGTAATGAATAGGAACACTGAAGCTTTCTTT. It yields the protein CASIRQGVMNRNTEAFF. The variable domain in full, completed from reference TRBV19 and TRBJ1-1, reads DGGITQSPKYLFRKEGQNVTLSCEQNLNHDAMYWYRQDPGQGLRLIYYSQIVNDFQKGDIAEGYSVSREKKESFPLTVTSAQKNPTAFYLCASIRQGVMNRNTEAFFGQGTRLTVV.